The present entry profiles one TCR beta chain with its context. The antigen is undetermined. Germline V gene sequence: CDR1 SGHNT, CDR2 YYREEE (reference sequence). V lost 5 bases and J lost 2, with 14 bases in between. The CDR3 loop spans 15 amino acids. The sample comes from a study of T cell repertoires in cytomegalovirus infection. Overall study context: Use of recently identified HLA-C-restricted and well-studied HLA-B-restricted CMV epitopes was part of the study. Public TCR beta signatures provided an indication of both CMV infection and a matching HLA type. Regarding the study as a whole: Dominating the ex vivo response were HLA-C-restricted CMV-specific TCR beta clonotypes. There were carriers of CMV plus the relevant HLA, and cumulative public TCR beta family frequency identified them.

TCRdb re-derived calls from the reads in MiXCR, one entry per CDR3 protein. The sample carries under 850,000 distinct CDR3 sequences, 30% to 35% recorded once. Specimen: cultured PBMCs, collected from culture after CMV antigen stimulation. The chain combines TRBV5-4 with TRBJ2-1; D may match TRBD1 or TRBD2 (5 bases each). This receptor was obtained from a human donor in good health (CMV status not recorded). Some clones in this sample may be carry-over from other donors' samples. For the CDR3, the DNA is TGTGCCAGCAGTACCCGGGACGGTCCCTACAATGAGCAGTTCTTC. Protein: CASSTRDGPYNEQFF.